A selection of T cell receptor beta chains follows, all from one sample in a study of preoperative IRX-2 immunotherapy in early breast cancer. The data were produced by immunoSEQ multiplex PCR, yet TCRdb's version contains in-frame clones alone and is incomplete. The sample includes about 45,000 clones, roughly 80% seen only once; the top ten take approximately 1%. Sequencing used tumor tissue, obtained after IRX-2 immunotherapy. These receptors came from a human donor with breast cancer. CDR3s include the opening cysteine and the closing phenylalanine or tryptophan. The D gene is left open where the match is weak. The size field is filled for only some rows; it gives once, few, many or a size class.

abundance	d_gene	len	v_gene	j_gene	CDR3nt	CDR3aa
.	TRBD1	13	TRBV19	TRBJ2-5	TGTGCCAGTAGAGGACAGGATAGGGAGACCCAGTACTTC	CASRGQDRETQYF
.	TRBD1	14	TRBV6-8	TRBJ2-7	TGTGCCAGCAGTCAGGGACAGAGCTCCTACGAGCAGTACTTC	CASSQGQSSYEQYF
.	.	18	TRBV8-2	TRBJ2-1	TGTGCCAGCAGTTTTGGGCTAGCGGGAATGAGCTCCTACAATGAGCAGTTCTTC	CASSFGLAGMSSYNEQFF
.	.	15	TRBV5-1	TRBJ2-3	TGCGTCAGCAGCTACTCCGGGACTCGCACAGATACGCAGTATTTT	CVSSYSGTRTDTQYF
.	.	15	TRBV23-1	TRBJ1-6	TGCGCCAGCAGCTTGCGGCAGGGGCATAATTCACCCCTCCACTTT	CASSLRQGHNSPLHF
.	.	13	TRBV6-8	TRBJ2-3	TGTGCCAGCAGCCTAACGGGGACAGATACGCAGTATTTT	CASSLTGTDTQYF
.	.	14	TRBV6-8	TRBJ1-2	TGTGCCAGCAGTGTACGGGTCGGAATCTATGGCTACACCTTC	CASSVRVGIYGYTF
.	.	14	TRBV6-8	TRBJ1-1	TGTGCCAGCAGTGATCGACAGCTGAACACTGAAGCTTTCTTT	CASSDRQLNTEAFF
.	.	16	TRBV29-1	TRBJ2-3	TGCAGCGTGCCTGACCTTGGACAGACTAGCACAGATACGCAGTATTTT	CSVPDLGQTSTDTQYF
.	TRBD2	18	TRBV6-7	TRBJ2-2	TGTGCCAGCAGTGAAGCGAGGCTAGCGGGAGGAAGCACCGGGGAGCTGTTTTTT	CASSEARLAGGSTGELFF
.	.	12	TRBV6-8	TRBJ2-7	TGTGCCAGCAGTTTAGGAGCCTACGAGCAGTACTTC	CASSLGAYEQYF
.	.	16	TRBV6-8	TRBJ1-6	TGTGCCAGCGGGAGGGGTACGACCACATGGGGCTCACCCCTCCACTTT	CASGRGTTTWGSPLHF
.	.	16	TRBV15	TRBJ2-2	TGTGCCACCAGCACAAGATCCGGGAAGAGGACCGGGGAGCTGTTTTTT	CATSTRSGKRTGELFF
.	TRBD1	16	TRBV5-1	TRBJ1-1	TGCGCCAGCAGCTTGGCCCCAGGGGGGTTGGTCACTGAAGCTTTCTTT	CASSLAPGGLVTEAFF
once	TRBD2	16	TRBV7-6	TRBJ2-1	TGTGCCAGCAGCCATCGACTAGCGGTGGGCTACAATGAGCAGTTCTTC	CASSHRLAVGYNEQFF
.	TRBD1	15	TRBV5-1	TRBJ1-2	TGCGCCAGCAGCTTGGGTGGACAGGAGAACTATGGCTACACCTTC	CASSLGGQENYGYTF
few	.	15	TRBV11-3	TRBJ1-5	TGTGCCAGCAGCTTCGACGGGGCCGGCAATCAGCCCCAGCATTTT	CASSFDGAGNQPQHF
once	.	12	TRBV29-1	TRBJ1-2	TGCAGCGTTGGTCTAAGCCCTTTTGACTACACCTTC	CSVGLSPFDYTF
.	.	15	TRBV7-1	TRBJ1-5	TGTGCCAGCAGCCCGGGTCCGGGCGGCAATCAGCCCCAGCATTTT	CASSPGPGGNQPQHF
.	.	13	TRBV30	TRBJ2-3	TGTGCCTGGAGTGTAAGGTCCGCAGATACGCAGTATTTT	CAWSVRSADTQYF
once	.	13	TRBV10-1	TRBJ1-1	TGCGCCAGCAGTGAGAGTGGGAACACTGAAGCTTTCTTT	CASSESGNTEAFF
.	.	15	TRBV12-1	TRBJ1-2	TGTGCCAGCAGCCCTGCCGGGACAGGGTACTATGGCTACACCTTC	CASSPAGTGYYGYTF
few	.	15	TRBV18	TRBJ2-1	TGTGCCAGCTCTCTTGGCGGGACACACTACAATGAGCAGTTCTTC	CASSLGGTHYNEQFF
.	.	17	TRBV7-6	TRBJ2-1	TGTGCCAGCAGCTTAGATCTGTCCCCCCCTCGGAACAATGAGCAGTTCTTC	CASSLDLSPPRNNEQFF
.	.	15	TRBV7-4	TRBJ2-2	TGTGCCAGCAGCTTTGCGGGGATGAACACCGGGGAGCTGTTTTTT	CASSFAGMNTGELFF
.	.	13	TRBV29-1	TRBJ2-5	TGCAGCGTTGAAGGGGTCGACACGGGGACCCAGTACTTC	CSVEGVDTGTQYF
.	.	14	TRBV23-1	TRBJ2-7	TGCGCCAGCAGCCAAACAGGGTACTCCTACGAGCAGTACTTC	CASSQTGYSYEQYF
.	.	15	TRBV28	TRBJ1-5	TGTGCCAGCACAATGGGGAGGGGAGTGGGTCAGCCCCAGCATTTT	CASTMGRGVGQPQHF
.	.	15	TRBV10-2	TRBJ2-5	TGCGCCGGCTCAGCTGTCCCGGGACGCCAAGAGACCCAGTACTTC	CAGSAVPGRQETQYF